The 19 T cell receptor beta chains listed next were all sequenced from one sample in a study of blood T cell repertoires in COVID-19. This table comes from immunoSEQ multiplex PCR, and its TCRdb copy is limited to in-frame clones, with some not included. Among about 210,000 clones listed, 65% to 85% were seen once. Source material: peripheral blood. The receptors originated from a woman in her forties or fifties with acute or convalescent COVID-19.

This clone was found once. The identical CDR3 is also encoded by other nucleotide sequences in the sample. V is TRBV5-4 and J is TRBJ2-3; D unresolved. Germline V gives CDR1 SGHNT, CDR2 YYREEE (reference sequence). The CDR3 has 12 amino acids. The V and J ends lost 3 bases and 0 bases respectively, with 2 bases between them. CDR3 nucleotides: TGTGCCAGCAGCTCAAGCACAGATACGCAGTATTTT. Encoded protein: CASSSSTDTQYF.

The chain joins TRBV21-1 to TRBJ1-4; the table names TRBD1, a call not compared with the DNA. TRBV21-1 is tagged as a pseudogene. The CDR3 spans 17 residues. CDR3: CATPPPGTPPENEKLFF. The DNA of the CDR3 is TGTGCCACCCCACCCCCTGGGACACCCCCCGAAAATGAAAAACTGTTTTTT.

V is TRBV5-1 and J is TRBJ2-7, with 9 bases that match TRBD1. J gave up 1 base and V 2 bases, and 1 base lay outside the gene matches. Germline V lookup: CDR1 SGHRS, CDR2 YFSETQ. The CDR3 totals 14 residues. This CDR3 is CASSLQGASYEQYF. DNA for the CDR3: TGCGCCAGCAGCTTACAGGGGGCGTCCTACGAGCAGTACTTC. The variable domain in full, with the rest retrieved from reference TRBV5-1 and TRBJ2-7, is KAGVTQTPRYLIKTRGQQVTLSCSPISGHRSVSWYQQTPGQGLQFLFEYFSETQRNKGNFPGRFSGRQFSNSRSEMNVSTLELGDSALYLCASSLQGASYEQYFGPGTRLTVT.

V and J are TRBV6-4 and TRBJ2-1; possibly TRBD2 for D (6 bases). V dropped 6 bases and J dropped 1 base, with 16 bases sitting between them. Looked up from germline, CDR1 is MRHNA and CDR2 is SNTAGT. The CDR3 contains 16 residues. The CDR3 loop reads CASRTRPSRSYNEQFF. For the CDR3, the DNA is TGTGCCAGCAGGACTAGACCGAGCCGGTCCTACAATGAGCAGTTCTTC.

The chain is built from TRBV12-3 or TRBV12-4 and TRBJ1-5; no firm D call. The CDR3 loop spans 13 amino acids. With 3 bases removed from V and 4 bases from J, the gap between germline ends came to 7 bases. The chain's CDR3 is CASSFGRNQPQHF. The CDR3 nucleotides are TGTGCCAGCAGTTTTGGCAGAAATCAGCCCCAGCATTTT.

V and J are TRBV11-3 and TRBJ2-5; 8 bases align to TRBD2. Unmatched junction bases numbered 6, after V lost 8 bases and J lost 7 bases. Germline CDR1 SGHNT, CDR2 YENEEA. The CDR3 is made up of 12 amino acids. The CDR3 protein is CASASGSGTQYF. In DNA, the CDR3 is TGTGCCAGCGCGAGCGGGAGTGGGACCCAGTACTTC.

The V gene is TRBV19, the J gene TRBJ2-5, with 7 nucleotides matching TRBD1. The CDR3 runs to 15 residues. Germline CDR1 is LNHDA and CDR2 is SQIVND (reference sequence). V lost 4 bases to trimming and J lost 5 bases; unmatched junction nucleotides: 10. The CDR3 DNA is TGTGCCAGTAGTACCCTACAGGGGTCATGGGAGACCCAGTACTTC. It translates to CASSTLQGSWETQYF.

This rearrangement joins TRBV5-1 to TRBJ2-7, with 12 bases lining up with TRBD2. Germline assignment: CDR1 SGHRS and CDR2 YFSETQ. CDR3 length: 14 residues. V was pared by 4 bases and J by 3 bases, with 2 bases of the junction left unmatched. The CDR3 bases are TGCGCCAGCAGCCTAGCGGGAGGGATCTACGAGCAGTACTTC. This codes for CASSLAGGIYEQYF.

The chain links TRBV6-6 to TRBJ1-1; a weak D match, TRBD1 (6 bases). Germline V CDR1 and CDR2: MNHNY, SVGAGI (reference sequence). The V end was cut by 3 bases, the J end by 11 bases, with 13 bases between. This CDR3 has 12 residues. This CDR3 reads CASSYSGGRAFF. Here the CDR3 DNA reads TGTGCCAGCAGTTATAGTGGGGGCCGCGCTTTCTTT.

The V call is TRBV5-5, the J call TRBJ2-7; 8 bases match TRBD2. This CDR3 is built from 15 residues. V was clipped by 0 bases and J by 2 bases; unmatched bases: 4. Germline CDR1 and CDR2: SGHKS and YYEKEE (reference sequence). CDR3 sequence: CASSLEGGRTYEQYF. CDR3 nucleotides: TGTGCCAGCAGCTTGGAAGGCGGGAGGACCTACGAGCAGTACTTC.

This chain joins TRBV12-3 or TRBV12-4 and TRBJ2-1; the D is unclear. The V end was cut by 4 bases, the J end by 8 bases, with 9 bases between. CDR3 size: 12 residues. The CDR3 DNA sequence: TGTGCCAGCAGTTCCGGCCGGGATGAGCAGTTCTTC. Amino acid sequence: CASSSGRDEQFF.

The chain employs TRBV11-2 and TRBJ2-1; perhaps TRBD2 as D (6 bases). V was clipped by 9 bases and J by 12 bases, with 18 bases between them. Germline loops: CDR1 SGHAT, CDR2 FQNNGV. The CDR3 contains 12 residues. CDR3: CASDLNAGLQFF. The CDR3 DNA is TGTGCCAGTGACCTTAATGCGGGACTGCAGTTCTTC.

This clone was detected a few times. The chain links TRBV15 to TRBJ1-2, with 9 bases aligning to TRBD1. This CDR3 comprises 16 residues. V lost 1 base, J lost 6 bases, and 9 bases stayed unmatched. Per germline, CDR1 LNHNV and CDR2 YYDKDF (reference sequence). Here the CDR3 reads CATSRGGQGSLDGYTF. CDR3 coding DNA: TGTGCCACCAGCAGAGGGGGACAGGGCTCATTGGATGGCTACACCTTC.

The V call is TRBV2, the J call TRBJ2-5; TRBD1 is a possible D gene (5 bases). Germline CDR1 and CDR2: SNHLY and FYNNEI. The CDR3 covers 13 residues. Trimming pared 4 bases from V and 4 bases from J, leaving 10 bases between. The CDR3 reads CASSAGQGETQYF. CDR3 DNA sequence: TGTGCCAGCAGTGCCGGACAAGGAGAGACCCAGTACTTC.

The chain is built from TRBV9 and TRBJ1-5; TRBD1 matches 7 bases. This CDR3 is built from 14 residues. Losses at the gene ends were 4 bases for V and 2 bases for J; bases not matched to a gene: 3. Germline V lookup: CDR1 SGDLS, CDR2 YYNGEE. DNA for the CDR3: TGTGCCAGCAGCCGAACAGGGGGCAATCAGCCCCAGCATTTT. It yields the protein CASSRTGGNQPQHF.

The rearrangement links TRBV5-1 to TRBJ1-1, with TRBD1 matching 9 bases. The J segment lost 3 bases and the V segment lost 4 bases, leaving 7 bases of the junction unmatched. Looked up from germline, CDR1 is SGHRS and CDR2 is YFSETQ. CDR3 length: 15 amino acids. CDR3 in DNA: TGCGCCAGCAGCCCAGACAGGGGGAGAGACACTGAAGCTTTCTTT. Its translation: CASSPDRGRDTEAFF.

This chain connects TRBV6-5 to TRBJ2-5; D is possibly TRBD1 (6 bases). V lost 4 bases to trimming and J lost 5 bases, with 20 bases between them. The CDR3 spans 16 residues. Germline V gene lookup returns CDR1 MNHEY and CDR2 SVGAGI. This CDR3 is CASSLKGSNQGETQYF. Written as DNA, the CDR3 is TGTGCCAGCAGTTTAAAGGGGAGTAACCAGGGGGAGACCCAGTACTTC.

This clone was counted only a few times. The V and J genes are TRBV7-2 and TRBJ1-2, with TRBD1 identical over 7 bases. The junction had 10 bases not matched to a gene; V was cut back by 5 bases and J by 10 bases. Germline assignment: CDR1 SGHTA and CDR2 FQGNSA. CDR3 length: 13 residues. CDR3 loop: CASSEGQDMDYTF. Written as DNA, the CDR3 is TGTGCCAGCAGCGAAGGACAGGATATGGACTACACCTTC.

This clone was found a few times. This chain connects TRBV14 to TRBJ2-7; possibly TRBD2 for D (6 bases). The CDR3 has 15 amino acids. Looked up from germline, CDR1 is SGHDN and CDR2 is FVKESK. Deletions cut 4 bases from V and 2 bases from J, with 15 bases between. The CDR3 bases are TGTGCCAGCAGCCGTGGGGCGGGCGGGACCTACGAGCAGTACTTC. Residues: CASSRGAGGTYEQYF.